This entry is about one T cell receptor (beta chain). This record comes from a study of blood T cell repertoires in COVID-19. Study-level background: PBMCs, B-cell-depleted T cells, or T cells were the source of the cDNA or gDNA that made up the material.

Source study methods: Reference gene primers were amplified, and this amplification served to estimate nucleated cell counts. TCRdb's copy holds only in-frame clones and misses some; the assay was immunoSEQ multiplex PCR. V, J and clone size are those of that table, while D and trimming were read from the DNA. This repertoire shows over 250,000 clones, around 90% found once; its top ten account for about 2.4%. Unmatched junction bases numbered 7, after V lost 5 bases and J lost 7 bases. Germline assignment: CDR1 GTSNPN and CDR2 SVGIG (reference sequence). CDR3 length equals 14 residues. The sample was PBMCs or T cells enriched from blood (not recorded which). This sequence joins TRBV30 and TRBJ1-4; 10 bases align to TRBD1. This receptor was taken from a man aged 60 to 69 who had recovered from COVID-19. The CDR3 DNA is TGTGCCTGGCAACCGGGACAGGGGCGTGAAAAACTGTTTTTT. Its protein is CAWQPGQGREKLFF.